This T cell receptor beta chain was obtained from a study of T cell changes during pregnancy in multiple sclerosis. Sequencing was performed with immunoSEQ multiplex PCR; in TCRdb, only in-frame clones are kept and a portion is missing. The table has 25,000 to 40,000 clones, about 89% seen once; the top ten hold 11%. The junction had 6 bases not matched to a gene; V was cut back by 5 bases and J by 8 bases. Looked up from germline, CDR1 is MNHEY and CDR2 is SMNVEV (reference sequence). This CDR3 comprises 13 residues. This receptor was identified in a female donor with multiple sclerosis, enrolled in a pregnancy study. This specimen was CD8+ T cells from peripheral blood mononuclear cells, taken in the third trimester of pregnancy. This chain uses TRBV27 with TRBJ1-2; 9 positions agree with TRBD1. DNA for the CDR3: TGTGCCAGCAGTCGGGGACAGGGCCGGGGCTACACCTTC. It codes for CASSRGQGRGYTF.